This TCR beta chain was found in a study of T cell responses to AZD1222 COVID-19 vaccine. Study-wide findings and caveats: No repertoire was sampled before or during the peak T cell response, only after it. CD4 TCRs linked to vaccination spanned spike, dominating at 160-218 and 743-854. Donors were mostly white British, more females; clonal diversity possibly underestimated.

Assay used: immunoSEQ multiplex PCR; TCRdb lists only in-frame clones, some missing. The sample comprises about 83,000 clones, around 89% of which are singletons, and under 5% rests with the top ten. On this clone itself: The antigen remains unidentified.

The CDR3 sequence is 13 residues long. V was cut by 1 base and J by 0 bases, with 4 bases left in between. The germline V gene has CDR1 SGHRS and CDR2 YFSETQ. The chain combines TRBV5-1 with TRBJ1-2; D gene unclear. The receptor was derived from an adult in good health. The source material was peripheral blood, sampled on day 0 of MenACWY control vaccination. DNA of the CDR3: TGCGCCAGCAGCTTGACAGCTAACTATGGCTACACCTTC. This sequence encodes CASSLTANYGYTF. Filled out from reference TRBV5-1 and TRBJ1-2, the complete variable domain reads KAGVTQTPRYLIKTRGQQVTLSCSPISGHRSVSWYQQTPGQGLQFLFEYFSETQRNKGNFPGRFSGRQFSNSRSEMNVSTLELGDSALYLCASSLTANYGYTFGSGTRLTVV.